This TCR beta chain was retrieved from a study of cytomegalovirus exposure and HLA in healthy donors. The overall study: Unique TCR beta sequences numbering approximately 120 million came from around 180 million T cells in an earlier analysis.

About this clone: Antigen specificity is unknown.

Primers included in the PCR were 60 Vbeta and 13 Jbeta primers. In the authors' methods: A follow-up analysis tallied about 88 million unique TCR beta chains, roughly 11 million shared. Sequenced by immunoSEQ multiplex PCR; TCRdb stores in-frame clones only, minus some. V and J calls and clone size are copied from that table; D and trimming were computed from the DNA. The sample lists roughly 80,000 clones, about 70% occurring once. Findings and caveats of the study: It was shown in a later analysis that HLA-associated TCR beta chains were more clonally expanded than other, equally common chains. In vitro assays verified that a few CMV-associated chains recognized CMV antigens specifically.

J lost 2 bases, V lost 1 base, and 2 bases had no gene match. Looked up from germline, CDR1 is MGHRA and CDR2 is YSYEKL. The CDR3 contains 16 residues. Sequencing was performed on PBMCs. This TCR came from a woman in her forties or fifties in good health and CMV-seropositive. This rearrangement joins TRBV4-1 to TRBJ2-3; 11 bases are a match to TRBD2. CDR3 residues: CASSQGLAGLTDTQYF. CDR3 nucleotide sequence: TGCGCCAGCAGCCAAGGACTAGCGGGACTCACAGATACGCAGTATTTT.